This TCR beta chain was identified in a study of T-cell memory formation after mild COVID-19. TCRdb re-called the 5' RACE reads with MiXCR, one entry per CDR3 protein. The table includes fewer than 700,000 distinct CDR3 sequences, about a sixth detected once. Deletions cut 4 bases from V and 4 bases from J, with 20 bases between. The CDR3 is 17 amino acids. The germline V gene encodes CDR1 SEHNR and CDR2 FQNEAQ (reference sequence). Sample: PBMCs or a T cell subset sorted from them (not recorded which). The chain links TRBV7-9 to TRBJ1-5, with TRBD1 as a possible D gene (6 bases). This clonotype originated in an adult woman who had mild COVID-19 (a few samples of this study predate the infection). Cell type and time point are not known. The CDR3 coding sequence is TGTGCCAGCAGCTCTGCAGGGAGGGGGTTGGAAAATCAGCCCCAGCATTTT. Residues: CASSSAGRGLENQPQHF.